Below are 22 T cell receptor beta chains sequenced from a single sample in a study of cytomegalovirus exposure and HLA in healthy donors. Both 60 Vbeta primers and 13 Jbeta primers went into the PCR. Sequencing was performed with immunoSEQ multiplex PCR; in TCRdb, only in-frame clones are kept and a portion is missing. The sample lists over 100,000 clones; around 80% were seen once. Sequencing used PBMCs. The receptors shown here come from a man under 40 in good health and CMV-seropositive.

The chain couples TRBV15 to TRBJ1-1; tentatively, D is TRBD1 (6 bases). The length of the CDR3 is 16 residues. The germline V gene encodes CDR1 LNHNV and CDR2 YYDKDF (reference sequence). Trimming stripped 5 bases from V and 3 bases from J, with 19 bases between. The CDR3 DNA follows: TGTGCCACCAGCCTTGACAGGACATTAGGGCACACTGAAGCTTTCTTT. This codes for CATSLDRTLGHTEAFF.

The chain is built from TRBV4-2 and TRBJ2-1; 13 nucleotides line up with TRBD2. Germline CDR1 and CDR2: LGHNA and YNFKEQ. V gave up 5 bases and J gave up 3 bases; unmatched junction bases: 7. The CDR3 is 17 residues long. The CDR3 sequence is CASSSRLAGGLYNEQFF. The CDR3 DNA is TGTGCCAGCAGCTCCCGACTAGCGGGGGGCCTCTACAATGAGCAGTTCTTC.

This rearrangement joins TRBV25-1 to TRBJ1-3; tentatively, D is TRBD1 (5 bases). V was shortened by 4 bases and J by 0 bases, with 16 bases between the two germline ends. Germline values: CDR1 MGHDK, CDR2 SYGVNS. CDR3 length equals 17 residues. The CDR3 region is CASSGRADSGSGNTIYF. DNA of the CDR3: TGTGCCAGCAGTGGACGCGCCGACAGTGGCTCTGGAAACACCATATATTTT.

CDR3 bases: TGCAGCGTACAATTGACAGGGGGTTTCGACGAGCAGTACTTC. This codes for CSVQLTGGFDEQYF. This chain uses TRBV29-1 with TRBJ2-7, with 9 bases matching TRBD1. V lost 6 bases to trimming and J lost 5 bases; unmatched junction nucleotides: 11. CDR1 is SQVTM, CDR2 ANQGSEA, per germline. The CDR3 spans 14 residues.

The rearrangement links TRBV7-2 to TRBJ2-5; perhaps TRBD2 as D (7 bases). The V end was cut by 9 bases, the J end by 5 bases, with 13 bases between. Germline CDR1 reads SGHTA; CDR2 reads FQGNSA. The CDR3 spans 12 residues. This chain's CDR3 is CASGGAGETQYF. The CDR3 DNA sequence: TGTGCCAGTGGGGGGGCCGGCGAGACCCAGTACTTC. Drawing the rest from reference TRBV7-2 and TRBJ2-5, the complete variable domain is GAGVSQSPSNKVTEKGKDVELRCDPISGHTALYWYRQSLGQGLEFLIYFQGNSAPDKSGLPSDRFSAERTGGSVSTLTIQRTQQEDSAVYLCASGGAGETQYFGPGTRLLVL.

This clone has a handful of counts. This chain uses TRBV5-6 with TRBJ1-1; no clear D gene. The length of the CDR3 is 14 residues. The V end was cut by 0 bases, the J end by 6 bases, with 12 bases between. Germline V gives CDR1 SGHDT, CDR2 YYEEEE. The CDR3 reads CASSLVPTGAEAFF. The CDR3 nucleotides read TGTGCCAGCAGCTTGGTCCCGACCGGGGCTGAAGCTTTCTTT. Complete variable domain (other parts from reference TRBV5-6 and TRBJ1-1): DAGVTQSPTHLIKTRGQQVTLRCSPKSGHDTVSWYQQALGQGPQFIFQYYEEEERQRGNFPDRFSGHQFPNYSSELNVNALLLGDSALYLCASSLVPTGAEAFFGQGTRLTVV.

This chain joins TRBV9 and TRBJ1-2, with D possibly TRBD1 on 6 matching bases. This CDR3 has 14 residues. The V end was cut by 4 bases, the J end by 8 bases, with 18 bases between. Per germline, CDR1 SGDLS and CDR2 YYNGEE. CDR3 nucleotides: TGTGCCAGCAGCTCTCAATGGGGGCGAAGGGGCTACACCTTC. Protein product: CASSSQWGRRGYTF.

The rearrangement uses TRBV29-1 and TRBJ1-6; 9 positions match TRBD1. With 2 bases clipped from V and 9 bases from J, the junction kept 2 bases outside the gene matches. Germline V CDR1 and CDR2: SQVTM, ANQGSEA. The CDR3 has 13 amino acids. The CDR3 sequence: CSVETGGSSPLHF. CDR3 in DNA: TGCAGCGTTGAAACAGGGGGCAGTTCACCCCTCCACTTT.

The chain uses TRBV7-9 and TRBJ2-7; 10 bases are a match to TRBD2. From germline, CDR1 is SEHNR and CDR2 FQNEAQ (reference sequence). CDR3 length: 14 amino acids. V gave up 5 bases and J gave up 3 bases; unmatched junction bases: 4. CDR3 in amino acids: CASSHRLAGYEQYF. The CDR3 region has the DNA TGTGCCAGCAGCCACCGACTAGCGGGCTACGAGCAGTACTTC. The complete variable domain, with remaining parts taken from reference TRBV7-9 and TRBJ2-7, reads DTGVSQNPRHKITKRGQNVTFRCDPISEHNRLYWYRQTLGQGPEFLTYFQNEAQLEKSRLLSDRFSAERPKGSFSTLEIQRTEQGDSAMYLCASSHRLAGYEQYFGPGTRLTVT.

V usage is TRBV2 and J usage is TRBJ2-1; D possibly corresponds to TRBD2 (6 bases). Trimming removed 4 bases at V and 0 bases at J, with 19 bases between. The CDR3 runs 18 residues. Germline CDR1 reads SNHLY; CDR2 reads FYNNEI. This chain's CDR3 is CASSGGLARGSSYNEQFF. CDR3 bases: TGTGCCAGCAGTGGAGGGCTAGCGAGGGGAAGCTCCTACAATGAGCAGTTCTTC.

The CDR3 DNA reads TGTGCCAGCAGCGTAGAGGAGGGGTTAACCTCTGGAAACACCATATATTTT. Translated: CASSVEEGLTSGNTIYF. The chain carries TRBV9 and TRBJ1-3, with D perhaps TRBD1 (5 bases). V dropped 0 bases and J dropped 0 bases, with 13 bases sitting between them. There are 17 residues in the CDR3. Per germline, CDR1 SGDLS and CDR2 YYNGEE.

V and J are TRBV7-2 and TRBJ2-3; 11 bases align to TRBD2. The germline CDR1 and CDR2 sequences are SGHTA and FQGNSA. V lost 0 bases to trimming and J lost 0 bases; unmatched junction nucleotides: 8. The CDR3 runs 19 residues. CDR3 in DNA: TGTGCCAGCAGCTTAGCGGGGTTAGCGGGGGGGCTTAGCACAGATACGCAGTATTTT. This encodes CASSLAGLAGGLSTDTQYF.

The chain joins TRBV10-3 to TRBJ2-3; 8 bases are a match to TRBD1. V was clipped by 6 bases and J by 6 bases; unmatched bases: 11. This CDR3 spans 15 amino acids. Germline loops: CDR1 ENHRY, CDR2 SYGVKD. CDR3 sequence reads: CAIRSSPGGSDTQYF. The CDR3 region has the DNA TGTGCCATCAGATCATCCCCAGGGGGCAGTGATACGCAGTATTTT.

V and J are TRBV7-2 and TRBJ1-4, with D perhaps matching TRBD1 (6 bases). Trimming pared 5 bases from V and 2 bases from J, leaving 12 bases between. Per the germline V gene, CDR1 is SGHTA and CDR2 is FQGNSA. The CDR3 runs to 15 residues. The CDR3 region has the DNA TGTGCCAGCAGCCGAGGGGGGGGGACTAATGAAAAACTGTTTTTT. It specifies CASSRGGGTNEKLFF.

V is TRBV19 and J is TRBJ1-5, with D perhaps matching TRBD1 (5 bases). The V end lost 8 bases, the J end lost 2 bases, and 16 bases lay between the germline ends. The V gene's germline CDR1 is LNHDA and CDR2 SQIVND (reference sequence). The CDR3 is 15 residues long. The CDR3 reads CASSLVVQGNQPQHF. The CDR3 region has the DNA TGTGCCAGTTCTCTCGTGGTACAGGGCAATCAGCCCCAGCATTTT.

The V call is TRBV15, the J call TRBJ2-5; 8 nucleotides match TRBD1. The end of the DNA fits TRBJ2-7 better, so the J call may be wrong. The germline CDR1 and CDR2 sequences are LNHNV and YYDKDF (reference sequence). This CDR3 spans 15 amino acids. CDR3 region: CATSKSQGARNEQYF. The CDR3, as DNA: TGTGCCACCAGCAAGAGCCAGGGGGCAAGGAACGAGCAGTACTTC.

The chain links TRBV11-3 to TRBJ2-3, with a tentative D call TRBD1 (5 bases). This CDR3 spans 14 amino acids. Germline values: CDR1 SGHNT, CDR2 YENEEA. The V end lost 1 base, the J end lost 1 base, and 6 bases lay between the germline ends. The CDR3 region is CASSLGRGTDTQYF. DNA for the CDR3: TGTGCCAGCAGCTTAGGCAGGGGCACAGATACGCAGTATTTT.

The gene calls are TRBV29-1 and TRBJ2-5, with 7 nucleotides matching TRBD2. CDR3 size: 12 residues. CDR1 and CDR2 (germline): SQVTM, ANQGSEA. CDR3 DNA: TGCAGGCCCAGCGGGGACGGAGAGACCCAGTACTTC. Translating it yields CRPSGDGETQYF.

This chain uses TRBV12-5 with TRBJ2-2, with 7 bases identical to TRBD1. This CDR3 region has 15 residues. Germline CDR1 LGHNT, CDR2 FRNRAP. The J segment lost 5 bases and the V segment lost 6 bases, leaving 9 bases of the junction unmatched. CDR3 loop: CASGRDRVRTGELFF. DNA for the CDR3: TGTGCTAGTGGCAGAGACAGGGTGAGAACCGGGGAGCTGTTTTTT.

In DNA form, the CDR3 reads TGTGCCAGCCAAAGGCAGGGTCCTGGCTACACCTTC. As protein: CASQRQGPGYTF. This sequence joins TRBV2 and TRBJ1-2, with D perhaps TRBD1 (5 bases). The germline V gene has CDR1 SNHLY and CDR2 FYNNEI. This CDR3 region has 12 residues. V lost 8 bases and J lost 7, with 14 bases in between.

CDR3 loop: CASSKAVRTQETQYF. The CDR3 DNA reads as TGTGCCAGCAGCAAAGCGGTCAGGACACAAGAGACCCAGTACTTC. V gene TRBV21-1 combines with J gene TRBJ2-5; the D call in the table, TRBD1, was not verified against the DNA. TRBV21-1 has pseudogene status. The CDR3 consists of 15 residues.

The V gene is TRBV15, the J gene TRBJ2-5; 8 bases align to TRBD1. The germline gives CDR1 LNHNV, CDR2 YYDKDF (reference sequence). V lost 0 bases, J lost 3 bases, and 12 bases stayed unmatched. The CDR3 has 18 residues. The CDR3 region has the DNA TGTGCCACCAGCAGAGATCCCCTCCGGGACAGGATAGAAGAGACCCAGTACTTC. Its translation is CATSRDPLRDRIEETQYF.